This TCR beta chain was sequenced in a study of blood T cell repertoires in COVID-19. As for the study in general: The United States, Italy and Spain supplied acute and convalescent COVID-19 samples. T cells, B-cell-depleted T cells, or PBMCs provided the cDNA or gDNA that served as material.

Trimming took 5 bases from V and 9 from J; bases not matched to a gene: 4. The germline gives CDR1 SGHNT, CDR2 YENEEA. The CDR3 contains 15 residues. The protocol was immunoSEQ multiplex PCR, while the TCRdb copy is restricted to in-frame clones and leaves out a portion. The sample contains tens of thousands of clones, nearly 95% of which appear only once. Sequencing was done on a sample of peripheral blood. The sequence was collected from a human donor in a cohort sampled during active COVID-19. The V call is TRBV11-3, the J call TRBJ2-1, with 16 positions matching TRBD2. This chain's CDR3 is CASSTGLAGGGEQFF. CDR3 coding DNA: TGTGCCAGCAGCACGGGACTAGCGGGAGGGGGTGAGCAGTTCTTC.